Presented here are 2 T cell receptor beta chains from one specimen sequenced in a study of cytomegalovirus exposure and HLA in healthy donors. A multiplex PCR was run with 60 Vbeta primers and 13 Jbeta primers. This table comes from immunoSEQ multiplex PCR, and its TCRdb copy is limited to in-frame clones, with some not included. This sample yields roughly 120,000 clones, of which around 8.5% are seen a single time; less than 7% belongs to the top ten. What was sequenced was PBMCs. The receptors here all came from a middle-aged man in good health and CMV-seronegative.

V is TRBV28 and J is TRBJ2-1; 8 bases match TRBD1. The length of the CDR3 is 15 residues. Germline CDR1 and CDR2: MDHEN and SYDVKM. Losses at the gene ends were 3 bases for V and 6 bases for J; bases not matched to a gene: 7. DNA for the CDR3: TGTGCCAGCAGTTTTAGACAGGGGTGGGCCAATGAGCAGTTCTTC. This gives the protein CASSFRQGWANEQFF.

V usage is TRBV11-2 and J usage is TRBJ1-1, with a tentative D call TRBD1 (5 bases). The germline V gene encodes CDR1 SGHAT and CDR2 FQNNGV. Trimming removed 4 bases from V and 11 bases from J, with 11 bases in between. There are 11 residues in the CDR3. In DNA form, the CDR3 reads TGTGCCAGCAGCTGGGGCAACTACGCTTTCTTT. The encoded protein is CASSWGNYAFF.